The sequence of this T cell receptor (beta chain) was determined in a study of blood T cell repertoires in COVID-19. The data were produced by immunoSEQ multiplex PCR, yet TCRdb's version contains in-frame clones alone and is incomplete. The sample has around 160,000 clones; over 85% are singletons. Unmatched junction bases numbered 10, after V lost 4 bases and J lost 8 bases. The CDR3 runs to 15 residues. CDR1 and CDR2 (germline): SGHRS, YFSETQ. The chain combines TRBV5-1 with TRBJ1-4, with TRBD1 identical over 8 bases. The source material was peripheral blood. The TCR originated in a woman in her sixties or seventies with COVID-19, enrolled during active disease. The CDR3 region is CASSADRAGGEKLFF. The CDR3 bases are TGCGCCAGCAGCGCGGACAGGGCGGGCGGGGAAAAACTGTTTTTT.